The present T cell receptor beta chain was sequenced within a study of T cell responses to AZD1222 COVID-19 vaccine. General study results and limits: Clonal diversity may have been underestimated, and the donors were mostly white British, with more females than males. The CD4 TCRs associated with vaccination extended across spike and predominated at 160-218 and 743-854.

Deletions cut 7 bases from V and 5 bases from J, with 14 bases between. CDR1 LNHDA and CDR2 SQIVND come from the germline V gene (reference sequence). The CDR3 is 13 residues long. A remark on this clone: Its antigen is not identified.

Libraries were prepared by immunoSEQ multiplex PCR; TCRdb keeps only in-frame clonotypes and omits some of them. Among about 140,000 clones listed, over 90% were seen once. V gene TRBV19 combines with J gene TRBJ1-1; a weak D match, TRBD1 (6 bases). This receptor was identified in an adult in good health. The sequences come from peripheral blood, collected on day 0 of MenACWY control vaccination. The CDR3 loop reads CASTTGFGTEAFF. CDR3 bases: TGTGCCAGTACCACAGGGTTTGGAACTGAAGCTTTCTTT.